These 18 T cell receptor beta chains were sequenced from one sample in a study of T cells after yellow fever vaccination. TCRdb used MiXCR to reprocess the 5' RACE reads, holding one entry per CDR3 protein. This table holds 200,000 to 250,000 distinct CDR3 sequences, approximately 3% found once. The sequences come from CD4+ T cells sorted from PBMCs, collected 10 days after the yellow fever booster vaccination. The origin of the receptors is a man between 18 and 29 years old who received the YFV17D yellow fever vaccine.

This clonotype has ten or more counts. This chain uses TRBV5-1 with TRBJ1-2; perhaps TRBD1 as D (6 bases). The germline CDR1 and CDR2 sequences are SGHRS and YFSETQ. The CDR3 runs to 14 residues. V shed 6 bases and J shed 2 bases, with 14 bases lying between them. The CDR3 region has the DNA TGCGCCAGCACCCGCTTACAGGGAAACTATGGCTACACCTTC. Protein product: CASTRLQGNYGYTF.

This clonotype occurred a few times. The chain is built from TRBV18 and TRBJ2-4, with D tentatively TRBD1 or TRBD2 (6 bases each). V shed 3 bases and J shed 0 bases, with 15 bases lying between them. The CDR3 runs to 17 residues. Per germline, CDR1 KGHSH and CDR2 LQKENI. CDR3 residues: CASSPEQGGVAKNIQYF. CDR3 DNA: TGTGCCAGCTCACCCGAACAGGGCGGGGTAGCCAAAAACATTCAGTACTTC.

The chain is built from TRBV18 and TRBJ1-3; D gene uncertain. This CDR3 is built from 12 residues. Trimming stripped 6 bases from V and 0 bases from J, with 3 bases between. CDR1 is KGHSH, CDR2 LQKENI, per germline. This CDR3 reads CASSGSGNTIYF. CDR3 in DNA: TGTGCCAGCTCCGGCTCTGGAAACACCATATATTTT.

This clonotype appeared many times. The CDR3 DNA is TGTGCCAGCAGCTTAGTGGGACGAAAGGCCGGGGAGCTGTTTTTT. Translation gives CASSLVGRKAGELFF. The genes are TRBV7-2 and TRBJ2-2; D may match TRBD1 or TRBD2 (5 bases each). V was cut by 1 base and J by 6 bases, with 12 bases left in between. This CDR3 contains 15 residues. CDR1 is SGHTA, CDR2 FQGNSA, per germline.

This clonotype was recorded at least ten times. CDR3 DNA sequence: TGCGCCAGCGTCCGGGACAGGAGCTCTGAAGCTTTCTTT. This codes for CASVRDRSSEAFF. J is TRBJ1-1 and V is TRBV5-1, with 8 bases aligning to TRBD1. The CDR3 consists of 13 residues. Germline CDR1 SGHRS, CDR2 YFSETQ. Unmatched junction bases numbered 8, after V lost 7 bases and J lost 6 bases. Full variable domain (missing parts from reference TRBV5-1 and TRBJ1-1): KAGVTQTPRYLIKTRGQQVTLSCSPISGHRSVSWYQQTPGQGLQFLFEYFSETQRNKGNFPGRFSGRQFSNSRSEMNVSTLELGDSALYLCASVRDRSSEAFFGQGTRLTVV.

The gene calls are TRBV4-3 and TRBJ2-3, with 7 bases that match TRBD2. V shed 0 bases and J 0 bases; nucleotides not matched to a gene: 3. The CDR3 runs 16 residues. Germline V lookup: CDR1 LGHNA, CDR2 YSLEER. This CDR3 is CASSQETGGSTDTQYF. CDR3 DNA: TGCGCCAGCAGCCAAGAGACGGGGGGAAGCACAGATACGCAGTATTTT.

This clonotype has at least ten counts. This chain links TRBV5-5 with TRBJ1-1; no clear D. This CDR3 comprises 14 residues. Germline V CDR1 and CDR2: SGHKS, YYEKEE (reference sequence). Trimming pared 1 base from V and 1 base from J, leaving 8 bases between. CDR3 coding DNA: TGTGCCAGCAGCTTGCTGTCGGCGAACACTGAAGCTTTCTTT. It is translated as CASSLLSANTEAFF. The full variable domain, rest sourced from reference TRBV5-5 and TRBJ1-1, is DAGVTQSPTHLIKTRGQQVTLRCSPISGHKSVSWYQQVLGQGPQFIFQYYEKEERGRGNFPDRFSARQFPNYSSELNVNALLLGDSALYLCASSLLSANTEAFFGQGTRLTVV.

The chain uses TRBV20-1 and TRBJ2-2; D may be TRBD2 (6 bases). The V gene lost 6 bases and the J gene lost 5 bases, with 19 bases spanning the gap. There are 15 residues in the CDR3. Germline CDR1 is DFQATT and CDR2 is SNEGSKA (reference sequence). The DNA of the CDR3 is TGCAGTGCGTCGACCCTAGCGAGATTTACCGGGGAGCTGTTTTTT. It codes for CSASTLARFTGELFF.

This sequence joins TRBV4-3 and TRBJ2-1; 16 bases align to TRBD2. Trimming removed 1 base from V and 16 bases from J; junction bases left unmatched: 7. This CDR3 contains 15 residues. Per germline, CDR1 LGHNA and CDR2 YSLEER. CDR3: CASSQVGTSGGALFF. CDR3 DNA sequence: TGCGCCAGCAGCCAAGTTGGGACTAGCGGGGGGGCTTTATTCTTC.

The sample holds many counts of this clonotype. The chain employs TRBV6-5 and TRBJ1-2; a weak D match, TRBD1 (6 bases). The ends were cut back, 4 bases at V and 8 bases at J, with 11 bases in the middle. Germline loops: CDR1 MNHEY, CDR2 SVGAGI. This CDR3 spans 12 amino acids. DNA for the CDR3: TGTGCCAGCAGTTTCCTAAGGGGGGGCTACACCTTC. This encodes CASSFLRGGYTF.

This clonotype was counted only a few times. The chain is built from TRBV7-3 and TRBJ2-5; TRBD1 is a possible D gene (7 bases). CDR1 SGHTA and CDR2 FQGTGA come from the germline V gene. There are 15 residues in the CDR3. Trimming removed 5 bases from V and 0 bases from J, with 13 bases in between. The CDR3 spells CASSLQGGYQETQYF. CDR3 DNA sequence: TGTGCCAGCAGCCTCCAGGGGGGCTACCAAGAGACCCAGTACTTC.

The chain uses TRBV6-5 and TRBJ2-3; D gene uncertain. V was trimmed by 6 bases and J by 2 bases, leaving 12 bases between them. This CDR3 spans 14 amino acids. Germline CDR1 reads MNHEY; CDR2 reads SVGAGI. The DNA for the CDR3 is TGTGCCAGCAGATCGATGATGAACACAGATACGCAGTATTTT. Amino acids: CASRSMMNTDTQYF.

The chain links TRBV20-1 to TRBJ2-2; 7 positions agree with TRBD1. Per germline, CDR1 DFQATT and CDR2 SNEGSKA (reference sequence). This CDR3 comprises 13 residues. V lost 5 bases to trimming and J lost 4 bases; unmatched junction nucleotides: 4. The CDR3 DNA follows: TGCAGTGCTTGGGACAGCCTCACCGGGGAGCTGTTTTTT. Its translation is CSAWDSLTGELFF.

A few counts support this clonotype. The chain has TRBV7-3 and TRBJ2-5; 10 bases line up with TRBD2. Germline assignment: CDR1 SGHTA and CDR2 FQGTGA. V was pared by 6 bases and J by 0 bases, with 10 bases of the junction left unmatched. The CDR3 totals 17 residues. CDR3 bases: TGTGCCAGCAGATTGGGACTAGCGAACCCGTACCAAGAGACCCAGTACTTC. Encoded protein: CASRLGLANPYQETQYF.

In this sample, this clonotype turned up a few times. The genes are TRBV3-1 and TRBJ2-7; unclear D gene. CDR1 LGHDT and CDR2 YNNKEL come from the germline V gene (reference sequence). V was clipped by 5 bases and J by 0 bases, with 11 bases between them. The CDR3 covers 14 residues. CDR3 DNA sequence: TGTGCCAGCAGCGAATCGGCCGGCTCCTACGAGCAGTACGTC. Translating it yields CASSESAGSYEQYV.

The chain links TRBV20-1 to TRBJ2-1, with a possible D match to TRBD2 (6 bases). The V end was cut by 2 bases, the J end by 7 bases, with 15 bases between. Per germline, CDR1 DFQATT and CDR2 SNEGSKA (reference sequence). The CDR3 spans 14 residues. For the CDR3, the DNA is TGCAGTGCTAGACCCATGGACTACCTTAATGAGCAGTTCTTC. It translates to CSARPMDYLNEQFF.

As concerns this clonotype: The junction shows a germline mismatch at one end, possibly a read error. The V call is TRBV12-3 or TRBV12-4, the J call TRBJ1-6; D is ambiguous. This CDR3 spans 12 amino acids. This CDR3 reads CASSWDNSPLQF. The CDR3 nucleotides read TGTGCCAGCAGTTGGGATAATTCACCCCTCCAGTTT.

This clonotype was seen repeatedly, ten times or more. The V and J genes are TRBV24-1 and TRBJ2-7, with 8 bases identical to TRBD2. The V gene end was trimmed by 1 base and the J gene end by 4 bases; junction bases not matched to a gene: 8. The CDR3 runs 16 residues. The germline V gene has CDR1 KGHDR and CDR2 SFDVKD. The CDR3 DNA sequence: TGTGCCACCAGTGATTTTCCCCACGGGGGGGATTACGAGCAGTACTTC. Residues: CATSDFPHGGDYEQYF.